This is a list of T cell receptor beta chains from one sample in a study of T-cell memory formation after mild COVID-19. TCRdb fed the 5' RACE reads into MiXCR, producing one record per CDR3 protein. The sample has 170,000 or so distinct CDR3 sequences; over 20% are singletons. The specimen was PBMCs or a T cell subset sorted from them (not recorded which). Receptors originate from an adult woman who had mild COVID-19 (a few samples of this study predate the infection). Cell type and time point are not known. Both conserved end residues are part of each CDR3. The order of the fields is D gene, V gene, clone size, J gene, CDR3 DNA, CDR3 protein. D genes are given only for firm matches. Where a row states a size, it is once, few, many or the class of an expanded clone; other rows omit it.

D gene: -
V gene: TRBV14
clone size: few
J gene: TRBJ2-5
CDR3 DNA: TGTGCCAGCAGCCAAGAAATGGAAGGACCCCAAGAGACCCAGTACTTC
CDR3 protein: CASSQEMEGPQETQYF

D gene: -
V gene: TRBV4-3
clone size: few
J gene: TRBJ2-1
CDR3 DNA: TGCGCCAGCAGCCAATACCCCATGGGCTATGAGCAGTTCTTC
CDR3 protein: CASSQYPMGYEQFF

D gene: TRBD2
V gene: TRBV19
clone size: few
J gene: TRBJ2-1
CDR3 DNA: TGTGCCAGTAGTATAGCGGGAGGGGGCAATGAGCAGTTCTTC
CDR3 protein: CASSIAGGGNEQFF

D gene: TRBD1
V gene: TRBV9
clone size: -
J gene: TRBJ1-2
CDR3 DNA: TGTGCCAGCAGCGAAACAGGGGGCGCGGTCTATGGCTACACCTTC
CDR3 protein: CASSETGGAVYGYTF

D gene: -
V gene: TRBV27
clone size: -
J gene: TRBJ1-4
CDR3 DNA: TGTGCCAGCAGTCTGGCAGGAGGGAGGGAAAAACTGTTTTTT
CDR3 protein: CASSLAGGREKLFF

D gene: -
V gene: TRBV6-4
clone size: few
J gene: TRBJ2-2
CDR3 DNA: TGTGCCAGCAGTGACTCGGAGGGGGCCGACACCGGGGAGCTGTTTTTT
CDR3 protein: CASSDSEGADTGELFF

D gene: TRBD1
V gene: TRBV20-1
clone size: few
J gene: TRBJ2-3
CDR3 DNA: TGCAGTGCTAGAGATCCGGCGACAGGGGGTCAGTATTTT
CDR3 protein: CSARDPATGGQYF

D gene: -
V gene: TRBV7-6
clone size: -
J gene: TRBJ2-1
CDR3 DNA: TGTGCCAGCAGTCCGGGGGGACATCCCACTTACAATGAGCAGTTCTTC
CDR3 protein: CASSPGGHPTYNEQFF

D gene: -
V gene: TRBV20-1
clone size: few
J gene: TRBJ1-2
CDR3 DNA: TGCAGTGCTAGTCAGACCGACAGGATAGCTAACTATGGCTACACCTTC
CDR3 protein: CSASQTDRIANYGYTF

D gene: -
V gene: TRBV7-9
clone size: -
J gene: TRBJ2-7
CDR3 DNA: TGTGCCAGCAGCTTTAGTTACAGCAAAACCTACGAGCAGTACTTC
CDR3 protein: CASSFSYSKTYEQYF

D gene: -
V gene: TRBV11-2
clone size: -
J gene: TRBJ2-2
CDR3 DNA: TGTGCCAGCAGCCGCCGGGAGTACCGGACCGGGGAGCTGTTTTTT
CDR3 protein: CASSRREYRTGELFF

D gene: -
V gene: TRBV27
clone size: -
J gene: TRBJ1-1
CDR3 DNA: TGTGCCAGCAGTCCCTGGGACGAGAACACTGAAGCTTTCTTT
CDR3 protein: CASSPWDENTEAFF

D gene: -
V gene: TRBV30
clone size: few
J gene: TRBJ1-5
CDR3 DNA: TGTGCCTGGAGTGTCCAGGGTAATCAGCCCCAGCATTTT
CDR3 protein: CAWSVQGNQPQHF

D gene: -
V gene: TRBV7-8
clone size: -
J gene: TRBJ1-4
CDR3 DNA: TGTGCCAGCAGCTTAGCGAGCACCTCAGGGGCGGCTGAAAAACTGTTTTTT
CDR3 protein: CASSLASTSGAAEKLFF

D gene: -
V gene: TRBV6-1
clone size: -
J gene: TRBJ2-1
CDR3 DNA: TGTGCCAGCAGTGAAGCGAACGACCCATATGAGCAGTTCTTC
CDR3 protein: CASSEANDPYEQFF

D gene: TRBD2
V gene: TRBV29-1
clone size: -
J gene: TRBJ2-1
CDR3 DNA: TGCAGCGTTGAATCGGGGGGATACAATGAGCAGTTCTTC
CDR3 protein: CSVESGGYNEQFF

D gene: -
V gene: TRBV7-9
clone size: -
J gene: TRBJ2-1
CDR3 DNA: TGTGCCAGCAGCCCCGGGACGGGCATTAGGGAGCAGTTCTTC
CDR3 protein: CASSPGTGIREQFF

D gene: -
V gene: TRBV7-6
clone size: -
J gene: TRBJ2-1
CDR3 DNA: TGTGCCAGCAGCTTAGATTCGGGAATAGGCCCAAGCTCCTACAATGAGCAGTTCTTC
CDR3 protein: CASSLDSGIGPSSYNEQFF

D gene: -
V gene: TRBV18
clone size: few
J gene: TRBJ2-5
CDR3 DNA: TGTGCCAGCTCACCAACCCCGGGGCACACAGGGAAAGAGACCCAGTACTTC
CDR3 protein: CASSPTPGHTGKETQYF

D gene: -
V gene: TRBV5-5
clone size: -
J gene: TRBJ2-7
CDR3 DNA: TGTGCCAGCAGCTTGGACGGAGATTTGGGTATCTACGAGCAGTACTTC
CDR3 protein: CASSLDGDLGIYEQYF

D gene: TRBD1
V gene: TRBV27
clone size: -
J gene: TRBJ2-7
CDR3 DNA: TGTGCCAGCTCCAACCGTAGAGGGGGCAGCTCCTACGAGCAGTACTTC
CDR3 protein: CASSNRRGGSSYEQYF

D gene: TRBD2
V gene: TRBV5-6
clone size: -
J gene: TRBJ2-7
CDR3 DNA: TGTGCCAGCAGCTTGGCCCGGGCAGGATCACCGATTAGCGGGAGTACTCCCTACGAGCAGTACTTC
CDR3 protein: CASSLARAGSPISGSTPYEQYF

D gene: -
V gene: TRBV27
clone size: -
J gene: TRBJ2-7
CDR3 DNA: TGTGCCAGCAGTTTAACCAGGGCCAACGAGCAGTACTTC
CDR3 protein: CASSLTRANEQYF

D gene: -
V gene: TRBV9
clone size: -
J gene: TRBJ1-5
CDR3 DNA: TGTGCCAGCAGCCCGCGAACGGGTCAGCCCCAGCATTTT
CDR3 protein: CASSPRTGQPQHF